What follows is one TCR beta chain and its context. There is no known antigen for this receptor. The record has no base qualities; no much larger clone is one base away. Genomic DNA was extracted from sorted cells for sequencing of the TCRbeta CDR3 region. TCRbeta CDR3 regions were sequenced using the immunoSEQ Assay. TCRdb took this table from immuneACCESS and kept in-frame rearrangements with V and J called. Such tables lack part of the clones; where checked against another copy, unresolved V genes explain under half of the gap, and the rest is unexplained. Within this sample are around 150,000 clones, with approximately 94% of them counted one time only. Jointly, the top ten make up about 0.31% of the sample. The CDR3 starts with the cysteine, ends with the phenylalanine, and has 14 residues. The sequence is cut down to CDR3 DNA, 42 bases in frame from base 1. The trim is 7 bases for V and 4 bases for J, with a gap of 11 bases between the germline ends. CDR1 and CDR2 (LNHDA, SQIVND) derive from the germline V gene (reference sequence).

This sample was included in a study of OX40 agonist ivuxolimab in advanced cancers. Regarding the study in general: Ivuxolimab was an agonistic, fully human IgG2 monoclonal antibody directed against OX40 (CD134), a costimulatory receptor. Prior anti-PD-1, anti-PD-L1 or anti-CTLA-4 therapy was permitted, and checkpoint inhibitors had been received by approximately 39% of dose-escalation patients. The monotherapy dose-escalation portion (N ≈ 52 patients) of the phase I ivuxolimab trial is reported in the paper. Partial responses were achieved by three dose-escalation patients, of whom one had hepatocellular carcinoma and two had cutaneous melanoma. Of the roughly 52 patients in dose escalation, some 19 had hepatocellular carcinoma, some 15 had melanoma, 9 had renal cell carcinoma and 9 had head and neck cancer. The purpose of peripheral TCRbeta sequencing was to test whether ivuxolimab changed TCR sequence diversity and led to clonal T-cell expansion. The dose-escalation cohort was almost 85% male with a mean age of about 65 years, ranging from roughly 20 to 80. Intravenous ivuxolimab was administered to patients every 2 weeks at six dose levels: 0.01, 0.1, 0.3, 1.5, 3 and 10 mg/kg.

Broader findings and caveats from the paper: Low levels of normalized T-cell clonal expansion were also seen in some patients who did not respond. On average, CD8+ T cells showed more expanded clones than CD4+ T cells after ivuxolimab. In the 0.1-3.0 mg/kg groups, partial responders had among the lowest normalized peripheral clonal expansion, particularly in CD8+ T cells. Antigen specificity was not determined for the clonally expanded peripheral T cells. At doses of 0.1 to 3.0 mg/kg, clonal expansion of both CD4+ and CD8+ T cells in blood was seen between baseline and week 6.

The trial excluded patients who had a history of autoimmune disease or were on systemic immunosuppression. Peripheral blood for TCR sequencing was drawn from every dose cohort at baseline, at cycle 4 day 1 and at cycle 7 day 1. Samples were obtained from an open-label, multicenter, first-in-human phase I dose-escalation trial of ivuxolimab. Adults with locally advanced or metastatic melanoma, renal cell, hepatocellular, or head and neck squamous cell carcinoma were enrolled in the trial. Before TCR sequencing, CD4+ T cells and CD8+ T cells from peripheral blood were sorted into separate populations.

The V and J segments used are TRBV19 and TRBJ2-6, with the D gene uncertain. This clonotype was sampled from an adult with an advanced solid tumor such as melanoma, head and neck, liver or kidney cancer. The specimen was CD4+ or CD8+ T cells sorted from blood, collected in a trial of the OX40 agonist ivuxolimab. The CDR3 region has the sequence CASKTHSGANVLTF. Here is the DNA: TGTGCCAGTAAGACCCACTCCGGGGCCAACGTCCTGACTTTC. Here the CDR3 is joined to the reference TRBV19 and TRBJ2-6 genes, and the full variable domain is: DGGITQSPKYLFRKEGQNVTLSCEQNLNHDAMYWYRQDPGQGLRLIYYSQIVNDFQKGDIAEGYSVSREKKESFPLTVTSAQKNPTAFYLCASKTHSGANVLTFGAGSRLTVL.